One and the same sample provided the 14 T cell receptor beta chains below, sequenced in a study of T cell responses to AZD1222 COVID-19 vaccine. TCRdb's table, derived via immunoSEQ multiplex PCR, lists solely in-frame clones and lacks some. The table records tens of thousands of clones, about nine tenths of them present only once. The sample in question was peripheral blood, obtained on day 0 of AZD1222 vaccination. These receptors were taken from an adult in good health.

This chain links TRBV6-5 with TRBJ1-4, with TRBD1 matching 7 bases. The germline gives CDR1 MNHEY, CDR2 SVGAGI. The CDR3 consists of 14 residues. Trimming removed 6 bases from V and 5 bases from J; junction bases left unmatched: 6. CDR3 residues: CASSLGQLNEKLFF. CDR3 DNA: TGTGCCAGCAGCCTGGGACAGTTAAATGAAAAACTGTTTTTT.

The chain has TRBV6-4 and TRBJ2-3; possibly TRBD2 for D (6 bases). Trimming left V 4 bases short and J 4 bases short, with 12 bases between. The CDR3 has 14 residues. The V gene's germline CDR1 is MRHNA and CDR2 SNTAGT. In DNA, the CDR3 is TGTGCCAGCAGTGTGGGACTGGACTCAGATACGCAGTATTTT. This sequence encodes CASSVGLDSDTQYF.

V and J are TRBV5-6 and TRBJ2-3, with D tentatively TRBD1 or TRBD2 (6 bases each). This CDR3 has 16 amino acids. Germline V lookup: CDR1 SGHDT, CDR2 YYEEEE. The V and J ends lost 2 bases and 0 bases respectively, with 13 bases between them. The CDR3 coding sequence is TGTGCCAGCAGCTTCCCCGGGGGCTCTAGCACAGATACGCAGTATTTT. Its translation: CASSFPGGSSTDTQYF. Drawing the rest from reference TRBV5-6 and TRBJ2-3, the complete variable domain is DAGVTQSPTHLIKTRGQQVTLRCSPKSGHDTVSWYQQALGQGPQFIFQYYEEEERQRGNFPDRFSGHQFPNYSSELNVNALLLGDSALYLCASSFPGGSSTDTQYFGPGTRLTVL.

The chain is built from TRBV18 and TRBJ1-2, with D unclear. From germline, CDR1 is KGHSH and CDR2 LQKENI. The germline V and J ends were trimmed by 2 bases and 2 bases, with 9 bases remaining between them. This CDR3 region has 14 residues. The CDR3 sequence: CASSPGEANYGYTF. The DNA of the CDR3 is TGTGCCAGCTCACCAGGTGAGGCGAACTATGGCTACACCTTC.

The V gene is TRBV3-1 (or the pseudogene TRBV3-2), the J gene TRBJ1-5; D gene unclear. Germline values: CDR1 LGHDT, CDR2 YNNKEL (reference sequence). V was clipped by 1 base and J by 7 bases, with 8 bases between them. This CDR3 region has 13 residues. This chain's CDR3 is CASSQGGIQPQHF. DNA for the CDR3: TGTGCCAGCAGCCAAGGGGGAATACAGCCCCAGCATTTT.

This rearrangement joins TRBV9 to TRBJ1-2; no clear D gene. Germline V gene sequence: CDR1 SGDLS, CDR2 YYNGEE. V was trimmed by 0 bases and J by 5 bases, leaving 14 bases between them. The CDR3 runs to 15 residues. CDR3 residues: CASSVDPETNYGYTF. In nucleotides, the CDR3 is TGTGCCAGCAGCGTAGATCCCGAGACAAATTATGGCTACACCTTC.

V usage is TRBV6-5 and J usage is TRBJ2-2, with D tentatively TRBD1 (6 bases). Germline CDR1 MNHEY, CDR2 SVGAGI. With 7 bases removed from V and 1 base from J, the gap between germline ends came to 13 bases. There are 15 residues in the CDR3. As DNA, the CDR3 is TGTGCCAGCACGCCCAGGACAGAGAACACCGGGGAGCTGTTTTTT. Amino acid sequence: CASTPRTENTGELFF.

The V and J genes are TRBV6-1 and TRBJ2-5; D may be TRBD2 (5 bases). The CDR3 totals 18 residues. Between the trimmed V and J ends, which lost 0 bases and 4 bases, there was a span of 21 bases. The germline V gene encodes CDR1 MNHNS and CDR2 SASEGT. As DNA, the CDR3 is TGTGCCAGCAGTGAAGCAGGCTATGTGGACCGAGGGTCAGAGACCCAGTACTTC. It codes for CASSEAGYVDRGSETQYF.

The CDR3 nucleotides are TGTGCCACCAGTGTGGGGGACAGACCCCATACGCAGTATTTT. It specifies CATSVGDRPHTQYF. The chain couples TRBV24-1 to TRBJ2-3, with TRBD1 matching over 7 bases. This CDR3 is built from 14 residues. J was trimmed by 7 bases and V by 5 bases; bases with no gene match: 8. From germline, CDR1 is KGHDR and CDR2 SFDVKD.

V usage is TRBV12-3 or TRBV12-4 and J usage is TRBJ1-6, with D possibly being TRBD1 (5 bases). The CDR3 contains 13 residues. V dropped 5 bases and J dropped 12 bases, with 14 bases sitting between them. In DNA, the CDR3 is TGTGCCAGCAGTGAACAGGCCGGTGGACCCCTCCACTTT. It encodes CASSEQAGGPLHF.

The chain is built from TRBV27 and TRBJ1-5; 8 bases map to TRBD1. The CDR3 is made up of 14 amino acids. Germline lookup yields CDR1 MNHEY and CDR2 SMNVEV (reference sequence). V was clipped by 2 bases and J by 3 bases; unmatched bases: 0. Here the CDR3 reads CASSLQGANQPQHF. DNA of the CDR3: TGTGCCAGCAGTTTACAGGGGGCCAATCAGCCCCAGCATTTT.

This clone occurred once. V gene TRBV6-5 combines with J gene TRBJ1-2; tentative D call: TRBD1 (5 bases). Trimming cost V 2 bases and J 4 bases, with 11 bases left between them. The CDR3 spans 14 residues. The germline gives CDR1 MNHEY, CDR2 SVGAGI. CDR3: CASSYPDTLYGYTF. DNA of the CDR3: TGTGCCAGCAGTTACCCGGACACCCTCTATGGCTACACCTTC.

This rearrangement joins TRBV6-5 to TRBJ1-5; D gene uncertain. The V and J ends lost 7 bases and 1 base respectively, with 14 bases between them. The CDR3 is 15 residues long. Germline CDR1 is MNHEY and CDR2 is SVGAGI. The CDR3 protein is CASIKTGLSNQPQHF. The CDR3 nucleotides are TGTGCCAGCATCAAAACGGGGTTGAGCAATCAGCCCCAGCATTTT.

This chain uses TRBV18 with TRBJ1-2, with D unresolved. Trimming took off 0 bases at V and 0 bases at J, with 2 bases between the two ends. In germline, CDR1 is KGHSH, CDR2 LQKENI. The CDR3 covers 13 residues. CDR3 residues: CASSPPSNYGYTF. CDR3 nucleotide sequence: TGTGCCAGCTCACCACCGTCTAACTATGGCTACACCTTC.